Listed here are 22 T cell receptor beta chains from one sample, sequenced in a study of CD8+ T cells in alopecia areata. Treatment denoted: oral pan-JAK inhibitor, 5-10 mg twice daily. After isolation, RNA underwent reverse transcription to generate cDNA as the sequencing template. Sequenced by immunoSEQ multiplex PCR; TCRdb stores in-frame clones only, minus some. The sample includes 180,000 or so clones, 40% to 55% of them seen just once. The starting material was CD8+ T cells sorted from blood, obtained around week 52, from a patient treated with tofacitinib. The receptor set was obtained from a human donor with alopecia areata.

The chain couples TRBV5-1 to TRBJ2-5; perhaps TRBD1 as D (6 bases). Germline CDR1 SGHRS, CDR2 YFSETQ. This CDR3 is built from 13 residues. The ends were cut back, 6 bases at V and 5 bases at J, with 14 bases in the middle. CDR3 residues: CASTQAGDETQYF. In DNA, the CDR3 is TGCGCCAGCACCCAAGCAGGGGATGAGACCCAGTACTTC.

The chain has TRBV4-1 and TRBJ1-1; no firm D call. The V gene lost 0 bases and the J gene lost 6 bases, with 14 bases spanning the gap. There are 15 residues in the CDR3. From germline, CDR1 is MGHRA and CDR2 YSYEKL. CDR3 coding DNA: TGCGCCAGCAGCCAAGATGCTGGTGAGGCAGCTGAAGCTTTCTTT. It is translated as CASSQDAGEAAEAFF.

This clone was seen a handful of times. The genes are TRBV2 and TRBJ2-1; D is undetermined. CDR1 and CDR2 from the germline V gene are SNHLY and FYNNEI. Trimming removed 5 bases from V and 10 bases from J, with 6 bases in between. This CDR3 is built from 10 residues. This CDR3 is CASSIGEQFF. CDR3 coding DNA: TGTGCCAGCAGTATAGGCGAGCAGTTCTTC.

The chain links TRBV13 to TRBJ2-5; possibly TRBD1 or TRBD2 for D (5 bases each). Germline lookup yields CDR1 PRHDT and CDR2 FYEKMQ (reference sequence). The CDR3 loop spans 13 amino acids. V was clipped by 6 bases and J by 2 bases, with 10 bases between them. The CDR3 here is CASSWGRQETQYF. CDR3 in DNA: TGTGCCAGCAGTTGGGGACGGCAAGAGACCCAGTACTTC.

This clone was seen a few times. This chain uses TRBV27 with TRBJ1-2, with D hard to call. In germline, CDR1 is MNHEY, CDR2 SMNVEV (reference sequence). Trimming removed 6 bases from V and 3 bases from J, with 17 bases in between. The CDR3 is 15 residues long. The CDR3, as DNA: TGTGCCAGCAGCCCACAAACCGGTGTATACTATGGCTACACCTTC. It specifies CASSPQTGVYYGYTF.

The chain links TRBV30 to TRBJ2-2; D perhaps matches TRBD2 (6 bases). Trimming removed 0 bases at V and 5 bases at J, with 10 bases between. This CDR3 spans 14 amino acids. Germline loops: CDR1 GTSNPN, CDR2 SVGIG (reference sequence). The CDR3 coding sequence is TGTGCCTGGAGTGTAAGGCGGGAAACCGGGGAGCTGTTTTTT. Translated: CAWSVRRETGELFF.

The rearrangement uses TRBV5-1 and TRBJ2-1, with TRBD1 as a possible D gene (5 bases). V lost 0 bases and J lost 8, with 9 bases in between. Germline-derived CDR1 and CDR2 are SGHRS and YFSETQ. The CDR3 spans 13 residues. CDR3 residues: CASSLEGVHEQFF. CDR3 nucleotides: TGCGCCAGCAGCTTGGAAGGGGTTCATGAGCAGTTCTTC.

The chain is built from TRBV4-2 and TRBJ1-2; possible D gene TRBD1, 6 bases. Germline CDR1 is LGHNA and CDR2 is YNFKEQ. The V end was cut by 5 bases, the J end by 1 base, with 17 bases between. The length of the CDR3 is 16 residues. The CDR3 nucleotides read TGTGCCAGCAGCTCCGCGGGGGGCGAGGGTAACTATGGCTACACCTTC. Protein sequence: CASSSAGGEGNYGYTF.

The chain joins TRBV27 to TRBJ1-2; 10 bases agree with TRBD1. CDR3 size: 15 residues. V gave up 9 bases and J gave up 5 bases; unmatched junction bases: 12. CDR1 is MNHEY, CDR2 SMNVEV, per germline (reference sequence). CDR3 protein: CASTGTGAVGYGYTF. CDR3 DNA sequence: TGTGCCAGTACCGGGACAGGGGCAGTTGGGTATGGCTACACCTTC.

The V call is TRBV7-2, the J call TRBJ2-3; D may correspond to TRBD1 or TRBD2 (6 bases each). Germline V lookup: CDR1 SGHTA, CDR2 FQGNSA. The CDR3 extends over 15 amino acids. V lost 1 base and J 2 bases, leaving 10 bases between the germline ends. For the CDR3, the DNA is TGTGCCAGCAGCTTAGGGGGGGCCTTCACAGATACGCAGTATTTT. Amino acid sequence: CASSLGGAFTDTQYF.

The CDR3 DNA follows: TGTGCCAGCAGTCCACACCTCAGGGCCGCGGACTATGGCTACACCTTC. Translation: CASSPHLRAADYGYTF. This rearrangement joins TRBV5-6 to TRBJ1-2; perhaps TRBD1 as D (5 bases). Germline loops: CDR1 SGHDT, CDR2 YYEEEE. Trimming pared 5 bases from V and 3 bases from J, leaving 20 bases between. The CDR3 is 16 residues long.

The chain has TRBV30 and TRBJ2-1; D not certain. Per germline, CDR1 GTSNPN and CDR2 SVGIG (reference sequence). V gave up 4 bases and J gave up 1 base, with 8 bases separating them. This CDR3 is 13 amino acids long. CDR3 in amino acids: CAWTVQSYNEQFF. CDR3 in DNA: TGTGCCTGGACAGTTCAATCCTACAATGAGCAGTTCTTC.

The chain joins TRBV7-9 to TRBJ1-2, with D unclear. This CDR3 has 13 residues. Germline assignment: CDR1 SEHNR and CDR2 FQNEAQ (reference sequence). Trimming cost V 1 base and J 4 bases, with 7 bases left between them. The CDR3 bases are TGTGCCAGCAGCTTAGGGCAGCCCTATGGCTACACCTTC. This codes for CASSLGQPYGYTF.

This chain connects TRBV5-1 to TRBJ2-1; 11 bases agree with TRBD2. From germline, CDR1 is SGHRS and CDR2 YFSETQ. Trimming at V came to 0 bases and at J to 11 bases, leaving 4 bases not matched to a gene. This CDR3 region has 14 residues. DNA for the CDR3: TGCGCCAGCAGCTTGGGGCTAGCGGGGGGTAAGCAGTTCTTC. Translating it yields CASSLGLAGGKQFF. The full variable domain, its missing parts supplied by reference TRBV5-1 and TRBJ2-1, is KAGVTQTPRYLIKTRGQQVTLSCSPISGHRSVSWYQQTPGQGLQFLFEYFSETQRNKGNFPGRFSGRQFSNSRSEMNVSTLELGDSALYLCASSLGLAGGKQFFGPGTRLTVL.

This clone appeared a few times. The V call is TRBV29-1, the J call TRBJ1-5; a possible D gene is TRBD1 (6 bases). Trimming cost V 4 bases and J 9 bases, with 13 bases left between them. The germline V gene encodes CDR1 SQVTM and CDR2 ANQGSEA. This CDR3 is built from 12 residues. Here the CDR3 reads CSVGGGRGPQHF. The CDR3 DNA reads TGCAGCGTTGGAGGGGGTAGGGGGCCCCAGCATTTT.

The chain joins TRBV6-5 to TRBJ1-5; a possible D gene is TRBD1 (5 bases). V lost 2 bases and J 2 bases, leaving 7 bases between the germline ends. Germline CDR1 and CDR2: MNHEY and SVGAGI. This CDR3 comprises 14 residues. CDR3 bases: TGTGCCAGCAGTTACATGGGGGGCAATCAGCCCCAGCATTTT. Protein: CASSYMGGNQPQHF.

The chain combines TRBV5-4 with TRBJ1-4; perhaps TRBD1 as D (5 bases). Trimming shortened V by 9 bases and J by 6 bases, and 21 bases separated the two germline ends. The germline gives CDR1 SGHNT, CDR2 YYREEE (reference sequence). This CDR3 spans 15 amino acids. The CDR3: CAMRPRPTGDEKLFF. CDR3 bases: TGTGCCATGCGTCCTCGACCCACGGGGGATGAAAAACTGTTTTTT.

This clone was seen a few times. The J gene is TRBJ1-1, the V gene TRBV29-1; unclear D gene. The CDR3 is 13 amino acids. V shed 4 bases and J shed 4 bases, with 13 bases lying between them. In germline, CDR1 is SQVTM, CDR2 ANQGSEA. The CDR3, as DNA: TGCAGCGTTGCAATGGTAGTTGGCACTGAAGCTTTCTTT. Its translation: CSVAMVVGTEAFF.

The chain has TRBV23-1 and TRBJ2-6; maybe TRBD2 (6 bases). TRBV23-1 is classed as an ORF, of uncertain function. This CDR3 is 19 amino acids long. The V end lost 0 bases, the J end lost 0 bases, and 15 bases lay between the germline ends. The CDR3 nucleotides read TGCGCCAGCAGTCAATCGGGGGGACCAGGAAGCTCTGGGGCCAACGTCCTGACTTTC. Translation: CASSQSGGPGSSGANVLTF.

This chain connects TRBV18 to TRBJ1-6, with TRBD1 matching 9 bases. Looked up from germline, CDR1 is KGHSH and CDR2 is LQKENI. Trimming took 4 bases from V and 10 from J; bases not matched to a gene: 8. This CDR3 has 15 residues. This CDR3 reads CASSLMGQGRSPLHF. The CDR3 DNA is TGTGCCAGCTCACTGATGGGACAGGGACGATCACCCCTCCACTTT.

The V gene is TRBV6-6, the J gene TRBJ2-4; D not certain. The CDR3 is made up of 10 amino acids. V gave up 7 bases and J gave up 7 bases, with 5 bases separating them. The germline V gene has CDR1 MNHNY and CDR2 SVGAGI (reference sequence). The CDR3 reads CASMGNIQYF. DNA of the CDR3: TGTGCCAGCATGGGGAACATTCAGTACTTC.

This rearrangement joins TRBV7-9 to TRBJ2-7; no reliable D call. V gave up 3 bases and J gave up 2 bases, with 14 bases separating them. This CDR3 region has 15 residues. Germline lookup yields CDR1 SEHNR and CDR2 FQNEAQ (reference sequence). CDR3 coding DNA: TGTGCCAGCAGCTTGGGAAAGGGTGGTCCCTACGAGCAGTACTTC. It specifies CASSLGKGGPYEQYF. Filled out from reference TRBV7-9 and TRBJ2-7, the complete variable domain reads DTGVSQNPRHKITKRGQNVTFRCDPISEHNRLYWYRQTLGQGPEFLTYFQNEAQLEKSRLLSDRFSAERPKGSFSTLEIQRTEQGDSAMYLCASSLGKGGPYEQYFGPGTRLTVT.